This entry describes one TCR beta chain. Its matching antigen is unknown. TCR beta CDR3 regions were amplified from RNA. HTBI primers were used for first-round RT-PCR of the TCR CDR3. Each CDR3 protein is one row after TCRdb ran MiXCR on the multiplex PCR reads. Of more than 500,000 distinct CDR3 sequences listed, more than 45% are singletons. The sample belongs to a study of T cells in Graves' hyperthyroidism and ophthalmopathy. Germline V CDR1 and CDR2: GTSNPN, SVGIG (reference sequence). The CDR3 sequence is 13 residues long. V was clipped by 3 bases and J by 2 bases, with 10 bases between them. Study-level points and caveats: Before onset, by a median of approximately 6.2 months, the model predicted ophthalmopathy.

This sequence was found in an adult woman with Graves' disease, either hyperthyroidism or ophthalmopathy (not recorded which). Sample: peripheral blood or thyroid tissue (not recorded which). The rearrangement links TRBV30 to TRBJ2-5; D might be TRBD2 (6 bases). As DNA, the CDR3 is TGTGCCTGGAGCCCGGGACTTCAAGAGACCCAGTACTTC. This encodes CAWSPGLQETQYF.